These 14 T cell receptor beta chains came from one sample sequenced in a study of Ad26.COV2.S vaccination and SARS-CoV-2 variants. Documented treatment: some 19 received Ad26.COV2.S at low or high dose, single or two shots; 5 received placebo; per-sample allocation not given. Sample collection was performed on day 63 after the first vaccine or placebo injection. Using immunoSEQ multiplex PCR, the repertoire was profiled, and TCRdb retains in-frame clones only, with some absent. This sample has roughly 400,000 clones, with 92% found just once. The sample here was peripheral blood, taken in a trial of Ad26.COV2.S vaccine versus placebo. These TCRs come from a person aged 18-60 years who received the Ad26.COV2.S COVID-19 vaccine or a placebo.

The sample holds a few counts of this clone. The V gene is TRBV7-2, the J gene TRBJ2-2; D gene ambiguous. Trimming removed 7 bases at V and 0 bases at J, with 9 bases between. The CDR3 contains 14 residues. Germline assignment: CDR1 SGHTA and CDR2 FQGNSA. CDR3 sequence: CASTVLANTGELFF. The CDR3 region has the DNA TGTGCCAGCACCGTCCTAGCGAACACCGGGGAGCTGTTTTTT.

This clone was recorded once. V gene TRBV29-1 combines with J gene TRBJ2-3, with 8 bases lining up with TRBD1. Trimming at V came to 1 base and at J to 4 bases, leaving 7 bases not matched to a gene. The germline gives CDR1 SQVTM, CDR2 ANQGSEA. CDR3 length: 15 amino acids. The CDR3 protein is CSVEGRQGAADTQYF. The DNA for the CDR3 is TGCAGCGTTGAAGGTCGCCAGGGGGCAGCAGATACGCAGTATTTT.

The chain carries TRBV6-5 and TRBJ2-2; 8 bases are a match to TRBD1. Per the germline V gene, CDR1 is MNHEY and CDR2 is SVGAGI. Unmatched junction bases numbered 5, after V lost 5 bases and J lost 3 bases. There are 15 residues in the CDR3. CDR3 in amino acids: CASSLRDRHTGELFF. The CDR3 DNA is TGTGCCAGCAGTCTCCGGGACAGGCACACCGGGGAGCTGTTTTTT.

V and J are TRBV19 and TRBJ2-1; D remains ambiguous. The length of the CDR3 is 11 residues. Germline V lookup: CDR1 LNHDA, CDR2 SQIVND (reference sequence). V was pared by 8 bases and J by 2 bases, with 4 bases between. The CDR3 sequence: CASGAYNEQFF. CDR3 coding DNA: TGTGCCAGTGGTGCCTACAATGAGCAGTTCTTC.

The chain couples TRBV11-3 to TRBJ2-5; perhaps TRBD2 as D (5 bases). V lost 1 base to trimming and J lost 4 bases, with 16 bases between them. This CDR3 region has 16 residues. Germline V gene sequence: CDR1 SGHNT, CDR2 YENEEA. CDR3 loop: CASSLGGSMGRETQYF. CDR3 nucleotide sequence: TGTGCCAGCAGCTTAGGAGGGTCGATGGGGAGAGAGACCCAGTACTTC. Using reference TRBV11-3 and TRBJ2-5 for the parts outside the CDR3, the full variable domain is EAGVVQSPRYKIIEKKQPVAFWCNPISGHNTLYWYLQNLGQGPELLIRYENEEAVDDSQLPKDRFSAERLKGVDSTLKIQPAELGDSAVYLCASSLGGSMGRETQYFGPGTRLLVL.

Only one count was recorded for this clone. The chain couples TRBV3-1 (or the pseudogene TRBV3-2) to TRBJ1-6; D is possibly TRBD1 (6 bases). Deletions cut 0 bases from V and 3 bases from J, with 21 bases between. Germline CDR1 LGHDT, CDR2 YNNKEL (reference sequence). The CDR3 runs to 20 residues. The CDR3 reads CASSQERTKNTGNYNSPLHF. In DNA, the CDR3 is TGTGCCAGCAGCCAAGAAAGGACGAAGAATACAGGGAACTATAATTCACCCCTCCACTTT.

This chain joins TRBV7-9 and TRBJ2-7, with 7 positions matching TRBD1. The germline V gene encodes CDR1 SEHNR and CDR2 FQNEAQ (reference sequence). The ends lost 5 bases at V and 1 base at J; junction bases unmatched: 5. CDR3 length equals 14 residues. CDR3 region: CASSPGTDSYEQYF. The CDR3 DNA is TGTGCCAGCAGCCCCGGGACAGATTCCTACGAGCAGTACTTC. The entire variable domain, with the rest obtained from reference TRBV7-9 and TRBJ2-7, is as follows: DTGVSQNPRHKITKRGQNVTFRCDPISEHNRLYWYRQTLGQGPEFLTYFQNEAQLEKSRLLSDRFSAERPKGSFSTLEIQRTEQGDSAMYLCASSPGTDSYEQYFGPGTRLTVT.

As DNA, the CDR3 is TGTGCCAGCAGGGTGGCAGGGGAAGAGACCCAGTACTTC. Amino acids: CASRVAGEETQYF. The chain is built from TRBV7-2 and TRBJ2-5, with a weak D call TRBD1 (6 bases). The V gene's germline CDR1 is SGHTA and CDR2 FQGNSA. The ends were cut back, 6 bases at V and 3 bases at J, with 11 bases in the middle. This CDR3 has 13 amino acids.

This chain joins TRBV12-3 or TRBV12-4 and TRBJ2-4, with D possibly TRBD2 on 5 matching bases. The CDR3 runs 13 residues. Trimming pared 2 bases from V and 10 bases from J, leaving 12 bases between. DNA for the CDR3: TGTGCCAGCAGTTTAAGGAGGCAGGAGATTCAGTACTTC. It specifies CASSLRRQEIQYF.

V usage is TRBV6-2 or TRBV6-3 and J usage is TRBJ1-5; 10 bases line up with TRBD1. With V trimmed by 5 bases and J by 5 bases, 6 bases remained unmatched. CDR3 length equals 15 residues. Per germline, CDR1 MNHEY and CDR2 SVGEGT. The CDR3, as DNA: TGTGCCAGCAGTGTGAGACAGGGGGCCTATCAGCCCCAGCATTTT. This translates into CASSVRQGAYQPQHF.

This chain uses TRBV2 with TRBJ1-1; no firm D call. CDR1 SNHLY and CDR2 FYNNEI come from the germline V gene. The ends were cut back, 3 bases at V and 0 bases at J, with 11 bases in the middle. The CDR3 consists of 15 residues. CDR3 amino acids: CASSDFRNMNTEAFF. CDR3 coding DNA: TGTGCCAGCAGTGATTTTCGGAACATGAACACTGAAGCTTTCTTT.

The chain employs TRBV7-2 and TRBJ1-1; D is possibly TRBD1 (5 bases). The germline CDR1 and CDR2 sequences are SGHTA and FQGNSA. CDR3 size: 15 residues. Trimming cost V 5 bases and J 4 bases, with 17 bases left between them. The CDR3 coding sequence is TGTGCCAGCAGCCCAAGAGGGACCTCGCGCACTGAAGCTTTCTTT. The encoded protein is CASSPRGTSRTEAFF.

The V gene is TRBV28, the J gene TRBJ2-2; possibly TRBD2 for D (5 bases). V was pared by 6 bases and J by 0 bases, with 20 bases between. The CDR3 is made up of 18 amino acids. Per germline, CDR1 MDHEN and CDR2 SYDVKM. CDR3 in amino acids: CASSHSGRGISNTGELFF. CDR3 nucleotides: TGTGCCAGCAGCCACTCCGGACGGGGAATATCGAACACCGGGGAGCTGTTTTTT.

V is TRBV11-2 and J is TRBJ2-5; 7 nucleotides agree with TRBD1. V was clipped by 5 bases and J by 2 bases; unmatched bases: 5. This CDR3 contains 14 residues. Germline loops: CDR1 SGHAT, CDR2 FQNNGV. The CDR3 sequence is CASSPTGNQETQYF. The CDR3 DNA is TGTGCCAGCAGCCCGACAGGGAATCAAGAGACCCAGTACTTC. The full variable domain, its missing parts supplied by reference TRBV11-2 and TRBJ2-5, is EAGVAQSPRYKIIEKRQSVAFWCNPISGHATLYWYQQILGQGPKLLIQFQNNGVVDDSQLPKDRFSAERLKGVDSTLKIQPAKLEDSAVYLCASSPTGNQETQYFGPGTRLLVL.